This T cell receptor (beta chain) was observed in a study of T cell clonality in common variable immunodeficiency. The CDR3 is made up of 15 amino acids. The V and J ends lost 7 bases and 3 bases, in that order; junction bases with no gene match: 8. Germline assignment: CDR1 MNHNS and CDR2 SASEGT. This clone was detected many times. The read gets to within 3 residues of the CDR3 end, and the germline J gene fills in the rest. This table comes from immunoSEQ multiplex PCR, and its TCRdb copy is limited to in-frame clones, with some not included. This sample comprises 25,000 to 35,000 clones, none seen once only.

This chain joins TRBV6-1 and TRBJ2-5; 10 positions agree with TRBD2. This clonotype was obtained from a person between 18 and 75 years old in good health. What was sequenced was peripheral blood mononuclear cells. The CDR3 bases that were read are TGTGCCAGCATTAAAGCGGGAGGGGAGGAAGAGACC. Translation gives CASIKAGGEEET. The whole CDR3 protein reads CASIKAGGEEETQYF.